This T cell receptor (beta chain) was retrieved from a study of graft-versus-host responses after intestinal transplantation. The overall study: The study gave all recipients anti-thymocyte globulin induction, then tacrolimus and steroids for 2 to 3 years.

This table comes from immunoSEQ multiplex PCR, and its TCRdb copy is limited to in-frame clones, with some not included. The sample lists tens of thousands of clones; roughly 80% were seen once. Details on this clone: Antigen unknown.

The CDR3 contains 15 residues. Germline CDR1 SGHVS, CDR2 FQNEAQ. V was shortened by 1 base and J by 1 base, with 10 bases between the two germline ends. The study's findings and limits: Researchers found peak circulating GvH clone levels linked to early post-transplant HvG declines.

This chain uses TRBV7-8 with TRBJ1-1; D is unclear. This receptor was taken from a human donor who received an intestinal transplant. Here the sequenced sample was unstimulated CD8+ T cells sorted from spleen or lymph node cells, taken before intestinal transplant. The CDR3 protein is CASSLGNRANTEAFF. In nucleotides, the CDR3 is TGTGCCAGCAGCTTAGGTAATAGGGCGAACACTGAAGCTTTCTTT.